The clone carrying this T cell receptor beta chain was observed a handful of times. Its antigen is unidentified. This entry comes from a study of breast tumors, draining lymph nodes, adjacent tissues. Study-level findings and limits: That most tumor T cells come from lymph nodes remained unproven. Tumor repertoires ranked between lymph nodes and nontumor tissue in diversity, with V and J gene preferences. Luminal-like breast cancer showed significantly higher tumor–nontumor repertoire similarity than basal-like. Findings are consistent with lymph node origin and intratumoral expansion of most tumor T cells.

TCRdb re-called the multiplex PCR reads with MiXCR, one entry per CDR3 protein. This table holds over 130,000 distinct CDR3 sequences, 32% found once. Breast cancer patients provided tissue from their axillary draining lymph nodes. CDR1 is KGHSH, CDR2 LQKENI, per germline. V lost 4 bases, J lost 4 bases, and 12 bases lay in between. The CDR3 length is 14 residues. The chain carries TRBV18 and TRBJ2-3; D ambiguous. The sample taken for sequencing was axillary lymph node tissue. The sequence was obtained from a female donor with breast cancer. Some clones in this sample may be carry-over from other donors' samples. The DNA for the CDR3 is TGTGCCAGCTCACGCCGCGATTACGCAGATACGCAGTATTTT. This translates into CASSRRDYADTQYF.